One and the same sample provided the 7 T cell receptor beta chains below, sequenced in a study of blood T cells in healthy people across ages. Combining a sample-barcoded 5' primer with a J-beta primer mix, a second PCR ran for roughly 6 to 12 cycles. TCRdb reprocessed the 5' RACE reads via MiXCR and lists one record per CDR3 protein. The sample carries 1.6 million or so distinct CDR3 sequences, around 35% recorded once. Input material: blood. These receptors came from a woman under 40 in good health.

Note on this clonotype: One end of the junction varies from germline; a read error may be responsible. The V and J genes are TRBV9 and TRBJ1-1, with D unresolved. The CDR3 has 14 amino acids. In germline, CDR1 is SGDLS, CDR2 YYNGEE. In nucleotides, the CDR3 is TGTGTCAGCAGCGTCGGACTCTCGGACACTGAAGCTTTCTTT. It is translated as CVSSVGLSDTEAFF.

The chain links TRBV29-1 to TRBJ1-1; 8 positions agree with TRBD1. Germline CDR1 is SQVTM and CDR2 is ANQGSEA. Trimming at V came to 7 bases and at J to 0 bases, leaving 7 bases not matched to a gene. This CDR3 spans 14 amino acids. The CDR3 bases are TGCAGCGCTGACAGGGGCCGGTTGAACACTGAAGCTTTCTTT. As protein: CSADRGRLNTEAFF.

This clonotype has ten or more counts. The gene calls are TRBV7-2 and TRBJ2-7; 12 bases line up with TRBD2. The CDR3 is made up of 16 amino acids. After removal of 2 bases from V and 4 bases from J, the junction contained 6 bases not matched to a gene. The germline gives CDR1 SGHTA, CDR2 FQGNSA. Here the CDR3 DNA reads TGTGCCAGCAGCTTATCGGCTGGGACTAGCGGGTACGAGCAGTACTTC. Its translation: CASSLSAGTSGYEQYF.

This clonotype was observed a handful of times. The chain carries TRBV12-5 and TRBJ1-2; perhaps TRBD1 as D (5 bases). This CDR3 is 17 amino acids long. Germline V CDR1 and CDR2: LGHNT, FRNRAP. Trimming left V 10 bases short and J 2 bases short, with 26 bases between. The CDR3 region has the DNA TGTGCTACCTTGAGGGGTTTGCTGGCGCTTAGGAACTATGGCTACACCTTC. It specifies CATLRGLLALRNYGYTF.

At least ten counts were recorded for this clonotype. The chain employs TRBV7-2 and TRBJ2-3; D unresolved. The CDR3 runs to 14 residues. Germline loops: CDR1 SGHTA, CDR2 FQGNSA. V was clipped by 6 bases and J by 2 bases, with 12 bases between them. The CDR3 DNA reads TGTGCCAGCAGGAAGGGAACAGCCACAGATACGCAGTATTTT. It translates to CASRKGTATDTQYF.

The gene calls are TRBV4-1 and TRBJ1-5; tentative D call: TRBD1 (6 bases). CDR3 length: 17 amino acids. Germline loops: CDR1 MGHRA, CDR2 YSYEKL. V lost 1 base, J lost 2 bases, and 15 bases lay in between. In nucleotides, the CDR3 is TGCGCCAGCAGCCAAGGGCCACAGGGATGGGGCAATCAGCCCCAGCATTTT. Its protein product is CASSQGPQGWGNQPQHF.

This CDR3 is CASSPAGQGEYGYTF. As DNA, the CDR3 is TGTGCCAGCAGCCCGGCTGGGCAGGGAGAGTATGGCTACACCTTC. The chain combines TRBV7-2 with TRBJ1-2; TRBD1 might be the D (5 bases). Trimming removed 5 bases at V and 5 bases at J, with 18 bases between. Germline CDR1 SGHTA, CDR2 FQGNSA. The CDR3 runs 15 residues.